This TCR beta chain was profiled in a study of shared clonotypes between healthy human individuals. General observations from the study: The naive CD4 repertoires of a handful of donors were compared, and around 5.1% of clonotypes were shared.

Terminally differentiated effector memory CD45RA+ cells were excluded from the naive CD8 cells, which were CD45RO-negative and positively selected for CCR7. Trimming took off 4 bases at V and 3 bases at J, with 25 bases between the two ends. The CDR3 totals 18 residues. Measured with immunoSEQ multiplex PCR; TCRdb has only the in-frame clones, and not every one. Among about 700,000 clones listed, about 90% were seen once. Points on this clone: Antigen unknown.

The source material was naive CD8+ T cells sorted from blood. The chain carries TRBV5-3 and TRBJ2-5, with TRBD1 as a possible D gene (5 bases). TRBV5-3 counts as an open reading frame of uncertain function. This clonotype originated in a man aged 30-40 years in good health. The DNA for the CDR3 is TGTGCCAGAAGCACCCGGATTCCTCAACGACAGACAGAAGAGACCCAGTACTTC. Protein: CARSTRIPQRQTEETQYF.